The clone carrying this T cell receptor beta chain was detected many times. As yet, its antigen is unknown. Trimming took 6 bases from V and 3 from J, leaving 15 bases between them. The CDR3 loop spans 14 amino acids. The sample belongs to a study of T cells in Graves' hyperthyroidism and ophthalmopathy. Study-level results: Median prediction lead before ophthalmopathy onset was about 6.5 months with the model. Stable hyperthyroidism was separated from ophthalmopathy by a model based on 13 V-J features.

TCR beta CDR3 regions were amplified from RNA. The HTBI primer set served for first-round RT-PCR of the TCR CDR3. From the multiplex PCR reads, TCRdb called clonotypes with MiXCR, one entry per CDR3 protein. The table lists 450,000 to 700,000 distinct CDR3 sequences, 40% to 55% of them singletons. The genes are TRBV12-3 or TRBV12-4 and TRBJ2-7; D assignment may be TRBD1 or TRBD2 (5 bases each). Sequencing used peripheral blood or thyroid tissue (not recorded which). This sequence originates from a woman under 30 with Graves' hyperthyroidism. CDR3 DNA: TGTGCCAGCAGCCTAGGGACCGGAGTCTACGAGCAGTACTTC. Its protein is CASSLGTGVYEQYF.